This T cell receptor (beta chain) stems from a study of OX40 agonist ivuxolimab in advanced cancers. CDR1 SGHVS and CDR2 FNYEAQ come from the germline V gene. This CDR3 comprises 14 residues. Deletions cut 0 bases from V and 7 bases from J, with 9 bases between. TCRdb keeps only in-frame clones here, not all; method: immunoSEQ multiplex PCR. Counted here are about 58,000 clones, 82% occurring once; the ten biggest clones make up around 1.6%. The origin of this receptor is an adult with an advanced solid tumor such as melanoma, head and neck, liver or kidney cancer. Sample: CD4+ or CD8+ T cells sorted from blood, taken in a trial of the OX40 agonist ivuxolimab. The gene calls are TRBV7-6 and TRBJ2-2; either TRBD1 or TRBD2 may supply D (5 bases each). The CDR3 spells CASSLAGDGGELFF. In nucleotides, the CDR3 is TGTGCCAGCAGCTTAGCGGGGGACGGCGGGGAGCTGTTTTTT.